The clone carrying this T cell receptor (beta chain) has a single count. Antigen: not known. The investigators amplified TCR beta CDR3 regions from RNA transcripts. The primer set for the first-round RT-PCR of the TCR CDR3 was HTBI. A single record per CDR3 protein comes from TCRdb applying MiXCR to the multiplex PCR reads. Of over 350,000 distinct CDR3 sequences listed, 14% to 15% were seen once; the top ten hold about 13%. The source of the sample is a study of T cells in Graves' hyperthyroidism and ophthalmopathy. General study results and limits: Most thyroid clonotypes with frequency above 0.001 were detected in blood.

Used for diagnoses were clinical symptoms, serum thyroxine and TRAb, thyroid ultrasound and orbital computed tomography. Trimming cost V 10 bases and J 8 bases; bases outside gene matches: 6. From germline, CDR1 is SNHLY and CDR2 FYNNEI. This CDR3 comprises 12 residues. The rearrangement links TRBV2 to TRBJ1-2, with TRBD1 matching over 11 bases. This sequence originates from a man between 18 and 35 years old with Graves' ophthalmopathy. The sequencing input was blood. CDR3 protein: CAIGQGASGYTF. CDR3 DNA: TGTGCCATAGGACAGGGGGCGTCAGGCTACACCTTC.